The 14 T cell receptor beta chains below were found in one sample sequenced in a study of blood T cell repertoires in COVID-19. Here immunoSEQ multiplex PCR was the method, and the copy in TCRdb shows in-frame clones only, minus some. The repertoire consists of 240,000 or so clones, with 82% occurring once and the leading ten covering 12%. Sequenced input: peripheral blood. These receptors were obtained from an older woman with active or convalescent COVID-19.

This chain joins TRBV30 and TRBJ1-3, with 7 bases fitting TRBD1. The germline CDR1 and CDR2 sequences are GTSNPN and SVGIG (reference sequence). With 4 bases clipped from V and 9 bases from J, the junction kept 9 bases outside the gene matches. The CDR3 consists of 13 residues. The CDR3 loop reads CAWTTGDSITIYF. Written as DNA, the CDR3 is TGTGCCTGGACCACCGGGGACAGCATCACCATATATTTT.

This rearrangement joins TRBV7-9 to TRBJ1-2; 8 bases agree with TRBD1. The CDR3 is made up of 15 amino acids. Unmatched junction bases numbered 6, after V lost 2 bases and J lost 4 bases. The germline V gene has CDR1 SEHNR and CDR2 FQNEAQ (reference sequence). CDR3 bases: TGTGCCAGCAGCTTACCGGGACAGGAGGGCTATGGCTACACCTTC. It encodes CASSLPGQEGYGYTF.

This clone was detected only a few times. The chain joins TRBV11-1 to TRBJ1-4; D ambiguous. This CDR3 has 16 amino acids. Germline loops: CDR1 SGHAT, CDR2 FQDESV (reference sequence). V was shortened by 0 bases and J by 2 bases, with 10 bases between the two germline ends. CDR3 in amino acids: CASSLAFRTTNEKLFF. CDR3 DNA sequence: TGTGCCAGCAGCTTAGCGTTCAGGACTACTAATGAAAAACTGTTTTTT.

Only a few counts were recorded for this clone. This chain links TRBV9 with TRBJ1-6; D possibly corresponds to TRBD1 (5 bases). Trimming left V 3 bases short and J 9 bases short, with 13 bases between. CDR1 SGDLS and CDR2 YYNGEE come from the germline V gene. The CDR3 has 14 residues. This CDR3 is CASSAGGEGSPLHF. As DNA, the CDR3 is TGTGCCAGCAGCGCTGGGGGGGAAGGTTCACCCCTCCACTTT.

This chain connects TRBV25-1 to TRBJ2-7, with D perhaps matching TRBD1 (6 bases). V was cut by 6 bases and J by 2 bases, with 17 bases left in between. The CDR3 length is 15 residues. From germline, CDR1 is MGHDK and CDR2 SYGVNS. This chain's CDR3 is CASSPRGRATYEQYF. Written as DNA, the CDR3 is TGTGCCAGCAGCCCCAGGGGCAGGGCTACCTACGAGCAGTACTTC.

The chain links TRBV5-5 to TRBJ1-1, with D hard to call. CDR3 length equals 14 residues. V was trimmed by 1 base and J by 0 bases, leaving 7 bases between them. Germline V gene sequence: CDR1 SGHKS, CDR2 YYEKEE (reference sequence). Here the CDR3 DNA reads TGTGCCAGCAGCTTGTACCAGGTGAACACTGAAGCTTTCTTT. As protein: CASSLYQVNTEAFF.

The rearrangement links TRBV4-1 to TRBJ1-2, with 11 bases aligning to TRBD1. Germline V gene sequence: CDR1 MGHRA, CDR2 YSYEKL. The trim removed 0 bases at V and 13 bases at J, leaving 13 bases unmatched. There are 16 residues in the CDR3. DNA for the CDR3: TGCGCCAGCAGCCAAGATAAAAAGTGGGGACAGGGGGATCGCACCTTC. Its translation: CASSQDKKWGQGDRTF.

This chain joins TRBV19 and TRBJ2-7; tentatively, D is TRBD1 (6 bases). V lost 5 bases and J 3 bases, leaving 14 bases between the germline ends. CDR1 and CDR2 from the germline V gene are LNHDA and SQIVND (reference sequence). The CDR3 runs 14 residues. The CDR3 spells CASSGEQGVYEQYF. The DNA of the CDR3 is TGTGCCAGTAGTGGGGAACAGGGAGTCTACGAGCAGTACTTC.

This chain links TRBV18 with TRBJ2-7; TRBD1 is a possible D gene (6 bases). The V end lost 3 bases, the J end lost 6 bases, and 15 bases lay between the germline ends. CDR1 KGHSH and CDR2 LQKENI come from the germline V gene. The CDR3 contains 14 residues. This chain's CDR3 is CASSPFDRTGEQYF. The CDR3 DNA sequence: TGTGCCAGCTCACCGTTTGACAGGACCGGCGAGCAGTACTTC. Full variable domain (remainder filled in from reference TRBV18 and TRBJ2-7): NAGVMQNPRHLVRRRGQEARLRCSPMKGHSHVYWYRQLPEEGLKFMVYLQKENIIDESGMPKERFSAEFPKEGPSILRIQQVVRGDSAAYFCASSPFDRTGEQYFGPGTRLTVT.

This clone has a handful of counts. The chain joins TRBV6-2 or TRBV6-3 to TRBJ1-6; no definite D call. CDR1 and CDR2 (germline): MNHEY, SVGEGT. The CDR3 consists of 15 residues. The V gene lost 6 bases and the J gene lost 3 bases, with 12 bases spanning the gap. The CDR3 sequence is CASSLRSIYNSPLHF. CDR3 sequence (DNA): TGTGCCAGCAGCCTGAGGTCCATCTATAATTCACCCCTCCACTTT.

This chain joins TRBV11-2 and TRBJ2-2; the match to TRBD1 covers 8 bases. In germline, CDR1 is SGHAT, CDR2 FQNNGV. The CDR3 is 16 residues long. V was pared by 4 bases and J by 6 bases, with 10 bases of the junction left unmatched. The DNA for the CDR3 is TGTGCCAGCAGCTCTACAGGGGGGTATAAATCCGGGGAGCTGTTTTTT. Amino acid sequence: CASSSTGGYKSGELFF.

The chain is built from TRBV27 and TRBJ2-3, with D hard to call. Germline assignment: CDR1 MNHEY and CDR2 SMNVEV (reference sequence). V was cut by 1 base and J by 0 bases, with 5 bases left in between. This CDR3 has 14 residues. The CDR3 loop reads CASSLFGSTDTQYF. Here the CDR3 DNA reads TGTGCCAGCAGTTTATTCGGGAGCACAGATACGCAGTATTTT.

The chain uses TRBV3-1 (or the pseudogene TRBV3-2) and TRBJ2-1; 8 nucleotides line up with TRBD2. The CDR3 loop spans 16 amino acids. With 2 bases clipped from V and 9 bases from J, the junction kept 12 bases outside the gene matches. CDR1 LGHDT and CDR2 YNNKEL come from the germline V gene (reference sequence). The CDR3 here is CASSQRQASGGSEQFF. The CDR3 nucleotides are TGTGCCAGCAGCCAAAGGCAGGCCAGCGGGGGCAGTGAGCAGTTCTTC.

The V and J genes are TRBV30 and TRBJ1-2; no firm D call. This CDR3 region has 12 residues. The germline V and J ends were trimmed by 5 bases and 1 base, with 8 bases remaining between them. Germline V lookup: CDR1 GTSNPN, CDR2 SVGIG (reference sequence). The CDR3 coding sequence is TGTGCCTGGGACGGGGTTAACTATGGCTACACCTTC. This sequence encodes CAWDGVNYGYTF.